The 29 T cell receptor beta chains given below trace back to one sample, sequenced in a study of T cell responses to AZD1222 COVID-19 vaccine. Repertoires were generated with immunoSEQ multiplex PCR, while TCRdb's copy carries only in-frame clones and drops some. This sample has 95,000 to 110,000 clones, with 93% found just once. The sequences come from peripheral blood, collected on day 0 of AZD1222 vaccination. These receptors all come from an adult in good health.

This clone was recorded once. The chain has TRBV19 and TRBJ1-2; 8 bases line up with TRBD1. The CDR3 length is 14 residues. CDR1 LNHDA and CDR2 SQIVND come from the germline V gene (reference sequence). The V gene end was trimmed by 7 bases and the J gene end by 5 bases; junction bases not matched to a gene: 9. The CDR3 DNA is TGTGCCAGTACCTCGGACAGGGCGGCTTATGGCTACACCTTC. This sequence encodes CASTSDRAAYGYTF.

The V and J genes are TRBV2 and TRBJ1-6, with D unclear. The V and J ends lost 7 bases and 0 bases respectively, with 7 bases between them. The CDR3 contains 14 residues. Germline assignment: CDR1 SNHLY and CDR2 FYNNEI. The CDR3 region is CASTESSYNSPLHF. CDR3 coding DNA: TGTGCCAGCACGGAAAGCTCCTATAATTCACCCCTCCACTTT.

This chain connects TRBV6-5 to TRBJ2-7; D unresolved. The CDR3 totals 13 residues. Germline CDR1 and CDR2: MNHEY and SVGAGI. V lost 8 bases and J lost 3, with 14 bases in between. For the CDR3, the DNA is TGTGCCAGCGTCGACCGGGCCAGCTACGAGCAGTACTTC. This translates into CASVDRASYEQYF.

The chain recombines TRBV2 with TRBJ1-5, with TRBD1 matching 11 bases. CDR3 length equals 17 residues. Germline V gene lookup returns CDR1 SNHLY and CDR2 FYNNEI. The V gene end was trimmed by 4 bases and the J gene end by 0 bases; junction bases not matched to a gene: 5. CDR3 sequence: CASSGWTGGYSNQPQHF. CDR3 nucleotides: TGTGCCAGCAGTGGATGGACAGGGGGCTATAGCAATCAGCCCCAGCATTTT.

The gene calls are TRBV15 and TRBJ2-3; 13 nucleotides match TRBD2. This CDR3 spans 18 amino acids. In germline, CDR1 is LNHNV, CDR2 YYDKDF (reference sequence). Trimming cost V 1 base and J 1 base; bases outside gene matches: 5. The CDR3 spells CATSRGLAGGYRTDTQYF. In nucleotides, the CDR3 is TGTGCCACCAGCAGAGGACTAGCGGGAGGTTACCGCACAGATACGCAGTATTTT.

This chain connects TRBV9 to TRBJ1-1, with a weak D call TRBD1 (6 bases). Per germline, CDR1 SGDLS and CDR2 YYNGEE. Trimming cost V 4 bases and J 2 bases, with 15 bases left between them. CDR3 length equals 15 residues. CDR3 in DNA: TGTGCCAGCAGCCCGATGGGGGGGCCCAACACTGAAGCTTTCTTT. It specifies CASSPMGGPNTEAFF. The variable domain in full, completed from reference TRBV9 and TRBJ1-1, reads DSGVTQTPKHLITATGQRVTLRCSPRSGDLSVYWYQQSLDQGLQFLIQYYNGEERAKGNILERFSAQQFPDLHSELNLSSLELGDSALYFCASSPMGGPNTEAFFGQGTRLTVV.

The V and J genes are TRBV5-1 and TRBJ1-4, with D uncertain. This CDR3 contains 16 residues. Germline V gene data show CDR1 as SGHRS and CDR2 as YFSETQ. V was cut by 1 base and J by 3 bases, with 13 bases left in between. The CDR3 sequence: CASSLRGGNSNEKLFF. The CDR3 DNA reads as TGCGCCAGCAGCTTGAGAGGCGGCAACTCTAATGAAAAACTGTTTTTT. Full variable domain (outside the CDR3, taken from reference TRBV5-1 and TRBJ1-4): KAGVTQTPRYLIKTRGQQVTLSCSPISGHRSVSWYQQTPGQGLQFLFEYFSETQRNKGNFPGRFSGRQFSNSRSEMNVSTLELGDSALYLCASSLRGGNSNEKLFFGSGTQLSVL.

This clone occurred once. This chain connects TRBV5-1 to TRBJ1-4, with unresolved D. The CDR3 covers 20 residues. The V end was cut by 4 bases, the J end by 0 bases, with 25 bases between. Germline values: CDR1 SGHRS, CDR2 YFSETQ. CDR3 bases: TGCGCCAGCAGCCGCCTCGGGCAGCCTACCACATATGCAACTAATGAAAAACTGTTTTTT. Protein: CASSRLGQPTTYATNEKLFF.

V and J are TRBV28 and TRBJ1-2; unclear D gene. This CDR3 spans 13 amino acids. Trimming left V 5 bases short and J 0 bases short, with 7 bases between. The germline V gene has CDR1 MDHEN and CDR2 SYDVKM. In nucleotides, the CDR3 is TGTGCCAGCAGTGTACCGGCTAACTATGGCTACACCTTC. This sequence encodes CASSVPANYGYTF.

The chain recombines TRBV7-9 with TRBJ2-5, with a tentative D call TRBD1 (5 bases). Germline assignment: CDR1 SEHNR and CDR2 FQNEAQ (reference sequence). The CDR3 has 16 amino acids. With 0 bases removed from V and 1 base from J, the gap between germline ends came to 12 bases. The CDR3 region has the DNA TGTGCCAGCAGCTTAGCCCAGGGTCAACTCCAAGAGACCCAGTACTTC. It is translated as CASSLAQGQLQETQYF.

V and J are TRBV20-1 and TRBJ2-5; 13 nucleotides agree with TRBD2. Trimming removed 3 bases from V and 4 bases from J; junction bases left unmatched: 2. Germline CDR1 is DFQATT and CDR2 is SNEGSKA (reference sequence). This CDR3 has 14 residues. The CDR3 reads CSASRLAGGETQYF. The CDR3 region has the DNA TGCAGTGCTAGTCGACTAGCGGGAGGAGAGACCCAGTACTTC.

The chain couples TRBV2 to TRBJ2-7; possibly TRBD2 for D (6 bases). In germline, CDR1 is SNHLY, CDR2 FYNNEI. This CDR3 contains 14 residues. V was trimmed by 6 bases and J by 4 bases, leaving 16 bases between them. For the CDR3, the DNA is TGTGCCAGCAGGCCGGACTATACGAATTACGAGCAGTACTTC. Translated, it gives CASRPDYTNYEQYF.

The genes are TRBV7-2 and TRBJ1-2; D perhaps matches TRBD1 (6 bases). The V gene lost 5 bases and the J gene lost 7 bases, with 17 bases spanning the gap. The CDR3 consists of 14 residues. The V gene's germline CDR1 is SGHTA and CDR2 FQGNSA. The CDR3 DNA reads TGTGCCAGCAGCCAGCGGGAACAGGGTGGTGGCTACACCTTC. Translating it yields CASSQREQGGGYTF.

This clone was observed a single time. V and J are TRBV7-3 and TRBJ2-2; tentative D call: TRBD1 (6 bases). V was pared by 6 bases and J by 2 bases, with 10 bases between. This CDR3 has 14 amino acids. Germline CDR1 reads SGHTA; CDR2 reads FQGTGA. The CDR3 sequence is CASRSDSNTGELFF. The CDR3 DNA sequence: TGTGCCAGCAGGTCGGACAGTAACACCGGGGAGCTGTTTTTT.

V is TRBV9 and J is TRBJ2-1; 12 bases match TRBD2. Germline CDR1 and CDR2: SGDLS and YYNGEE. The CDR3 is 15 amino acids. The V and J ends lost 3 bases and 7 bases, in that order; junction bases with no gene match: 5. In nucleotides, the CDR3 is TGTGCCAGCAGCGCCTCTAGCGGGAGGGGTAATGAGCAGTTCTTC. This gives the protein CASSASSGRGNEQFF. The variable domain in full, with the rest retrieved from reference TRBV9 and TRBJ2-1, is DSGVTQTPKHLITATGQRVTLRCSPRSGDLSVYWYQQSLDQGLQFLIQYYNGEERAKGNILERFSAQQFPDLHSELNLSSLELGDSALYFCASSASSGRGNEQFFGPGTRLTVL.

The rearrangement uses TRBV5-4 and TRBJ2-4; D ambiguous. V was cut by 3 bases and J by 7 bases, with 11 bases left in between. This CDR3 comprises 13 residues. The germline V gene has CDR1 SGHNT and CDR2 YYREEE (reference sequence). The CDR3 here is CASSSDVINIQYF. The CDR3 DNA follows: TGTGCCAGCAGCTCGGACGTGATCAACATTCAGTACTTC.

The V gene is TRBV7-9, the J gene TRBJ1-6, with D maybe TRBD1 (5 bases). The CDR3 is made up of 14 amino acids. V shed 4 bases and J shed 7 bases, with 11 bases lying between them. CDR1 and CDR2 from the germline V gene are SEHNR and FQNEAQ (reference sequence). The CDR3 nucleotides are TGTGCCAGCAGCTCGGGGACGGTAAATTCACCCCTCCACTTT. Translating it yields CASSSGTVNSPLHF.

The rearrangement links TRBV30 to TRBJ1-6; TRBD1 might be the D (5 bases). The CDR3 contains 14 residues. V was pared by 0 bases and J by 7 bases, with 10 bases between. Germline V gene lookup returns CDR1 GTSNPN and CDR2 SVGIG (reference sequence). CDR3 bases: TGTGCCTGGAGTGTATCAGGGTTGAATTCACCCCTCCACTTT. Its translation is CAWSVSGLNSPLHF.

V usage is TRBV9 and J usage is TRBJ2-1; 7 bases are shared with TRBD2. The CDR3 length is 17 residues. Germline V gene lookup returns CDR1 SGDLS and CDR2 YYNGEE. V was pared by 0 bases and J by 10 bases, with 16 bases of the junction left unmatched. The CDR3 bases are TGTGCCAGCAGCGTAGACCCCCATAGGGGCGGGAGAAACGAGCAGTTCTTC. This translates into CASSVDPHRGGRNEQFF.

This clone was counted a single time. CDR3 protein: CASSVSGSMNTEAFF. CDR3 sequence (DNA): TGTGCCAGCAGCGTTAGTGGCTCGATGAACACTGAAGCTTTCTTT. J is TRBJ1-1 and V is TRBV9; D call uncertain. The CDR3 runs 15 residues. The V and J ends lost 2 bases and 0 bases respectively, with 11 bases between them. Germline V gene sequence: CDR1 SGDLS, CDR2 YYNGEE.

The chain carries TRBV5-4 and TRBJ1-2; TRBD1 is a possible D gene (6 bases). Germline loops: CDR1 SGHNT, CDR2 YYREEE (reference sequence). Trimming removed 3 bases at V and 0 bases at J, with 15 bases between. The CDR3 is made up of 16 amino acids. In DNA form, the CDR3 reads TGTGCCAGCAGCTATACACATGGACAGACTAACTATGGCTACACCTTC. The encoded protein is CASSYTHGQTNYGYTF.

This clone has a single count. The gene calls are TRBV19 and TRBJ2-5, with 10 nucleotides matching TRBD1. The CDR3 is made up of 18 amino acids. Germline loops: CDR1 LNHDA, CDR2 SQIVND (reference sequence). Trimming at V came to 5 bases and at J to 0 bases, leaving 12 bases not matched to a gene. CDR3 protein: CASSFRQGAWRHQETQYF. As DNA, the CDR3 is TGTGCCAGTAGTTTTAGACAGGGGGCCTGGCGGCACCAAGAGACCCAGTACTTC.

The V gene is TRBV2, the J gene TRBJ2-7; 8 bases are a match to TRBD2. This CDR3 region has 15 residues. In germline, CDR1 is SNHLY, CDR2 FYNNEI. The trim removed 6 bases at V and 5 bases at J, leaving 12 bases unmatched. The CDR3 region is CASRDGTRGDHEQYF. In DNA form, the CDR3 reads TGTGCCAGCAGGGACGGGACTAGGGGGGATCACGAGCAGTACTTC.

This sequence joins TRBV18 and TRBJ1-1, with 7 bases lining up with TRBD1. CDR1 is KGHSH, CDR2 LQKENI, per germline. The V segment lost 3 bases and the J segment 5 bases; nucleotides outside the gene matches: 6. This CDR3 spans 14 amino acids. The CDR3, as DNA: TGTGCCAGCTCACCGATACAGGGGACTACTGAAGCTTTCTTT. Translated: CASSPIQGTTEAFF.

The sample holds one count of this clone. CDR3 nucleotide sequence: TGTGCCACCAGTGACCCAGGTGGGTCGGGAGGCAGGGAGACCCAGTACTTC. This encodes CATSDPGGSGGRETQYF. The chain combines TRBV24-1 with TRBJ2-5; 7 bases are shared with TRBD2. Trimming at V came to 4 bases and at J to 5 bases, leaving 15 bases not matched to a gene. This CDR3 region has 17 residues. Germline assignment: CDR1 KGHDR and CDR2 SFDVKD.

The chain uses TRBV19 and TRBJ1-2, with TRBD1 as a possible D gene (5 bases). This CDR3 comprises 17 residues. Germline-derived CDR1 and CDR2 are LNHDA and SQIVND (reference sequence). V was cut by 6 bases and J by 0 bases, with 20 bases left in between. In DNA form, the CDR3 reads TGTGCCAGTAGGCCATTTGCGGGGGGAGCGGCTAACTATGGCTACACCTTC. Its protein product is CASRPFAGGAANYGYTF.

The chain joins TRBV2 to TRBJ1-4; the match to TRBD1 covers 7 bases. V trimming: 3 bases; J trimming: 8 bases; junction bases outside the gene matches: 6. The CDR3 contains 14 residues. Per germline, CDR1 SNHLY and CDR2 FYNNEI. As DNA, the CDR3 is TGTGCCAGCAGTGAGGGACAGTCGCACGAAAAACTGTTTTTT. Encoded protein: CASSEGQSHEKLFF. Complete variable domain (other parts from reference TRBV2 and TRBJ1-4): EPEVTQTPSHQVTQMGQEVILRCVPISNHLYFYWYRQILGQKVEFLVSFYNNEISEKSEIFDDQFSVERPDGSNFTLKIRSTKLEDSAMYFCASSEGQSHEKLFFGSGTQLSVL.

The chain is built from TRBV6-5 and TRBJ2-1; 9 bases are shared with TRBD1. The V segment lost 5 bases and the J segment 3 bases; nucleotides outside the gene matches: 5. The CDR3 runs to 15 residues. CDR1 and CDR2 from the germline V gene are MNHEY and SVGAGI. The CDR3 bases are TGTGCCAGCAGTACAGGGGGCACCTTCTACAATGAGCAGTTCTTC. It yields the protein CASSTGGTFYNEQFF.

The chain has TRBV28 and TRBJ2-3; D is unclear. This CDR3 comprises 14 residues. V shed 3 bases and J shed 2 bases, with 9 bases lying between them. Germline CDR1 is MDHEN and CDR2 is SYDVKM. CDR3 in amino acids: CASSLAVVTDTQYF. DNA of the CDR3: TGTGCCAGCAGTTTGGCCGTGGTCACAGATACGCAGTATTTT.